This TCR beta chain was identified in a study of blood T cell repertoires in COVID-19. Germline CDR1 reads MNHEY; CDR2 reads SVGAGI. This CDR3 is built from 13 residues. The germline V and J ends were trimmed by 8 bases and 4 bases, with 11 bases remaining between them. Sequencing used immunoSEQ multiplex PCR; TCRdb keeps in-frame clones, though not all of them. The sample lists about 480,000 clones; roughly 90% were seen once. The specimen sequenced was PBMCs or T cells enriched from blood (not recorded which). The clonotype originates from a woman between 40 and 50 years old who had recovered from COVID-19. This chain connects TRBV6-5 to TRBJ2-2, with D possibly being TRBD2 (5 bases). The CDR3 is CASRGPITGELFF. The DNA of the CDR3 is TGTGCCAGCCGCGGGCCGATCACCGGGGAGCTGTTTTTT.